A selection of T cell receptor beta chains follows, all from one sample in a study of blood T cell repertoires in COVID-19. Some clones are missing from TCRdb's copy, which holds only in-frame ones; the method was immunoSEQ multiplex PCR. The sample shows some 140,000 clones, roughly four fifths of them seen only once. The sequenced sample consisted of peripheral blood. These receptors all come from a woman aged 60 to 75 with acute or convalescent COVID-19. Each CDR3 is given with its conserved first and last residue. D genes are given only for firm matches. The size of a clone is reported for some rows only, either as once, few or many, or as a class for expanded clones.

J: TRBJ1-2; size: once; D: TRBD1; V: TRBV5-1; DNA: TGCGCCACCTCGACAGGGGGCAACTATGGCTACACCTTC; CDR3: CATSTGGNYGYTF
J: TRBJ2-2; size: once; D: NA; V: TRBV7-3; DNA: TGTGCCAGCAGCTTAACCTCGGATAGCGGGAACACCGGGGAGCTGTTTTTT; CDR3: CASSLTSDSGNTGELFF
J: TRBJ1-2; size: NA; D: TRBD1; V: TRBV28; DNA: TGTGCCAGCAGTTTAGGACAGGGATACTATGGCTACACCTTC; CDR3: CASSLGQGYYGYTF
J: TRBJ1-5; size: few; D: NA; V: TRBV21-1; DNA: TGTGCCAGCAGCACCAACAATCAGCCCCAGCATTTT; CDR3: CASSTNNQPQHF
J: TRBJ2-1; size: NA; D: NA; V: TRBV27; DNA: TGTGCCAGCATGGCCCCACGTGGCGCGGGTGGTGTGCATGAGCAGTTCTTC; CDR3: CASMAPRGAGGVHEQFF
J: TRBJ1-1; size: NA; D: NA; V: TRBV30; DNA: TGTGCCTGGAGTGTACTCCAGGGCGCTTTCTTT; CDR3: CAWSVLQGAFF
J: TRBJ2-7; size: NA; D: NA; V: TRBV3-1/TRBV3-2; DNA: TGTGCCAGCAGCCACTCCCTCTCCTACGAGCAGTACTTC; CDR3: CASSHSLSYEQYF
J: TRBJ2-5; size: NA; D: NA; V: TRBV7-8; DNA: TGTGCCAGCACCCCCTGGCGCAGGGTTCAAGAGACCCAGTACTTC; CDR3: CASTPWRRVQETQYF
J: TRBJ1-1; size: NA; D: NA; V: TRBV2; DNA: TGTGCCAGCCAGGGCTCAAGGAACACTGAAGCTTTCTTT; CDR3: CASQGSRNTEAFF
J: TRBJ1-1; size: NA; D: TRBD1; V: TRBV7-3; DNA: TGTGCCAGCAGCTCGGGGACAGGGAGCACTGAAGCTTTCTTT; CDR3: CASSSGTGSTEAFF
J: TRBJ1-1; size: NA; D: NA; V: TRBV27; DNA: TGTGCCAGCAGCCACGGGGGCACTGAAGCTTTCTTT; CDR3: CASSHGGTEAFF
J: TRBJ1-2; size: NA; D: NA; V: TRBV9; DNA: TGTGCCTCGGATGGCTACACCTTC; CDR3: CASDGYTF
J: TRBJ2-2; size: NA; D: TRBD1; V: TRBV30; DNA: TGTGCCTGGAGTTCCCAGGGGGCGTCGGCCGGGGAGCTGTTTTTT; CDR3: CAWSSQGASAGELFF
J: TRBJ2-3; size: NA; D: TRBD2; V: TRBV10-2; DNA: TGCGCCAGCAGTCTAGCGGCCAACACAGATACGCAGTATTTT; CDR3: CASSLAANTDTQYF
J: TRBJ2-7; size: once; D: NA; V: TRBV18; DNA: TGTGCCAGCTCTGGGACACCAACCTACGAGCAGTACTTC; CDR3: CASSGTPTYEQYF
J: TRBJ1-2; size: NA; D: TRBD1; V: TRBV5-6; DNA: TGTGCCAGCGTCCGCCGGGACAGGGGAAACTATGGCTACACCTTC; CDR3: CASVRRDRGNYGYTF
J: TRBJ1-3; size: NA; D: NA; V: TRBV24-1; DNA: TGTGCCACCAGTGATTCCGGGCGGGGGAGCTCTGGAAACACCATATATTTT; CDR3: CATSDSGRGSSGNTIYF
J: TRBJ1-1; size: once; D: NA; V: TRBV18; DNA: TGTGCCAGCTCACCTCAGGGGTGGGGGACGAAGGCTTTCTTT; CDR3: CASSPQGWGTKAFF
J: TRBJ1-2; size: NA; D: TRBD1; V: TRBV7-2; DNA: TGTGCCAGCAGCCCTCCGACAGGGGGCCTGGGGGGCTACACCTTC; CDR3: CASSPPTGGLGGYTF
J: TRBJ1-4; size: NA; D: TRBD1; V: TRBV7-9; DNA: TGTGCCAGCAGCCAAGCGGGGACAGGGGAGGAGGAAAAACTGTTTTTT; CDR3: CASSQAGTGEEEKLFF
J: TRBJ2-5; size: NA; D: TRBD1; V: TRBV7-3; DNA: TGTGCCAGCAGCCCACAGGGGGGACAAGAGACCCAGTACTTC; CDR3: CASSPQGGQETQYF
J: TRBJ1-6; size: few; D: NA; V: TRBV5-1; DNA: TGCGCCAGCAGCTTTGGGGCAGGGGATCATTCACCCCTCCACTTT; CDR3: CASSFGAGDHSPLHF
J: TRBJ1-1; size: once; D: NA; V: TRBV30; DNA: TGTGCCTGGAAAGCGGATAACCTAATTATGGACACTGAAGCTTTCTTT; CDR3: CAWKADNLIMDTEAFF
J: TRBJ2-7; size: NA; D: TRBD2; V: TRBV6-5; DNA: TGTGCCAGCAGCCAGGGACTAGCGGGGCTGACGTACTTC; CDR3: CASSQGLAGLTYF
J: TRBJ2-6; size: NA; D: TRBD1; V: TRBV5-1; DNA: TGCGCCAGCAGCCGGGGACAGGTGCTCACTGGGGCCAACGTCCTGACTTTC; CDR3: CASSRGQVLTGANVLTF
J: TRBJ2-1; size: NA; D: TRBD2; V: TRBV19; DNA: TGTGCCAGTAGTGCCGAGGGACTAAGCTCCAATGAGCAGTTCTTC; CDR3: CASSAEGLSSNEQFF
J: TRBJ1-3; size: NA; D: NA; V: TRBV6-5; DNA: TGTGCCAGCAGAGGGAGGGGAGTCTCTGGAAACACCATATATTTT; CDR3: CASRGRGVSGNTIYF
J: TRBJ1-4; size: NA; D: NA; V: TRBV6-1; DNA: TGTGCCAGCAGTGAGTCACAACAGTACGAAAAACTGTTTTTT; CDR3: CASSESQQYEKLFF
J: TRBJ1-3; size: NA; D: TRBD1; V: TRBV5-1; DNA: TGCGCCAGCAGCTGGGGGACAGATTACTCTGGAAACACCATATATTTT; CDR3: CASSWGTDYSGNTIYF
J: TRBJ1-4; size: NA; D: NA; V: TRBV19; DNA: TGTGCCAGTAGTGTTACACAGTTGGCAACTAATGAAAAACTGTTTTTT; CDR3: CASSVTQLATNEKLFF
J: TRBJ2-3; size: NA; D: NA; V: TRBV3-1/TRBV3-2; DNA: TGTGCCAGCAGCCACCTCTCCACAGATACGCAGTATTTT; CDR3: CASSHLSTDTQYF
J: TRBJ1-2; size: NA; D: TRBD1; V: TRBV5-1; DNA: TGCGCCAGCAGCGCGGGGGACAGGCCTACTAACTATGGCTACACCTTC; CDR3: CASSAGDRPTNYGYTF
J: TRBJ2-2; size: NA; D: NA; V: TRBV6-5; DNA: TGTGCCAGCAGTTACTGGGGGGACACCGGGGAGCTGTTTTTT; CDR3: CASSYWGDTGELFF
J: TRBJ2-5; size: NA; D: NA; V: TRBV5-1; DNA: TGCGCCAGCAGCTCATCCCAAGAGACCCAGTACTTC; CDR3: CASSSSQETQYF
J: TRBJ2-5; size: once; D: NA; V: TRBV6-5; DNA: TGTGCCAGCAGCCTTGGGACTCTTCAAGAGACCCAGTACTTC; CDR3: CASSLGTLQETQYF
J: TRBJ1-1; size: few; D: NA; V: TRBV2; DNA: TGTGCCAGCAGTGAGGTTCCCCGGGCTTTCTTT; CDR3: CASSEVPRAFF
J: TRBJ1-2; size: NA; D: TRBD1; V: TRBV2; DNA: TGTGCCAGCAGCGAGGACAGGGGGCTTGGCTACACCTTC; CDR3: CASSEDRGLGYTF
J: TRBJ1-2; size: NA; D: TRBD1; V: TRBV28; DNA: TGTGCCAGCAACCTATCCGGACAGGGGAACTATGGCTACACCTTC; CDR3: CASNLSGQGNYGYTF
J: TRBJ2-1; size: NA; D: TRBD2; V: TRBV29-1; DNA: TGCAGCGTTGGCCTGAGCGGGGGCGTAAATGAGCAGTTCTTC; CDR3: CSVGLSGGVNEQFF
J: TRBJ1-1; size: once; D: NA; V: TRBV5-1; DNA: TGCGCCAGCAGCTTCTCTCCACAGAACACTGAAGCTTTCTTT; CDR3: CASSFSPQNTEAFF
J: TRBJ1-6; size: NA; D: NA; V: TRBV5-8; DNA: TGTGCCAGCAGCCCCAGGGTCCCGTATAATTCACCCCTCCACTTT; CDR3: CASSPRVPYNSPLHF
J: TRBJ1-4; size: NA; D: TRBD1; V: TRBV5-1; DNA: TGCGCCAGCAGCCAAGGGGGCACTAATGAAAAACTGTTTTTT; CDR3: CASSQGGTNEKLFF
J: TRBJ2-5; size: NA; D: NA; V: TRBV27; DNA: TGTGCCAGCAGTTTATCGGCGCACGGAGGGGAGACCCAGTACTTC; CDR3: CASSLSAHGGETQYF
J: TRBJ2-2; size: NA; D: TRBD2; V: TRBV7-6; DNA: TGTGCCAGCAGTCCTCCCACGGGGCTAGCGGGGTTTGCGAACACCGGGGAGCTGTTTTTT; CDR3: CASSPPTGLAGFANTGELFF
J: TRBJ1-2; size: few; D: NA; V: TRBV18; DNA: TGTGCCAGCTCCGAGGGAACAGCTCGTTCCGCTGGCTACACCTTC; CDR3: CASSEGTARSAGYTF
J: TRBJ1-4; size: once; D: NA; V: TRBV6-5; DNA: TGTGCCAGCAGCACGACAGGACTTAATGAAAAACTGTTTTTT; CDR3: CASSTTGLNEKLFF
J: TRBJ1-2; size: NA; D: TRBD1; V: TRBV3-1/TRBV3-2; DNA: TGTGCCAGCAGCCAAGGGTTGACAGGGGCCACCTATGGCTACACCTTC; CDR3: CASSQGLTGATYGYTF
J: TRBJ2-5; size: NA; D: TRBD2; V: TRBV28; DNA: TGTGCCAGCAGTTCCTGGACTAGCGGGAGTCAAGAGACCCAGTACTTC; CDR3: CASSSWTSGSQETQYF
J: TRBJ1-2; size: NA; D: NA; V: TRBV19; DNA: TGTGCCAGTAGTACAGGGATCCTAAACTATGGCTACACCTTC; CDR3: CASSTGILNYGYTF
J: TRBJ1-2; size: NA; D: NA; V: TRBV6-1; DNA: TGTGCCAGCAGTGATCGGGGAATGAGTGGCTACACCTTC; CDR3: CASSDRGMSGYTF
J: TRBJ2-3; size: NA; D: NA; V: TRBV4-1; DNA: TGCGCCAGCAGCCTCATACCCGAGTCCGGGGTGACAGATACGCAGTATTTT; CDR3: CASSLIPESGVTDTQYF
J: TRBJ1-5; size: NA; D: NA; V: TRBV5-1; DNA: TGCGCCAGCAGCTTGTCCGCGGGGGGCGAACAGCCCCAGCATTTT; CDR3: CASSLSAGGEQPQHF
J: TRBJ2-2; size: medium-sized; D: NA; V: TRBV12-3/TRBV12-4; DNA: TGTGCCAGCAGTTTAGGGGGGGCCGGGGAGCTGTTTTTT; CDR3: CASSLGGAGELFF
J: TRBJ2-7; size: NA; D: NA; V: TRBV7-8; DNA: TGTGCCAGCAGCGCGGGACAGTCGGGGGCCTACGAGCAGTACTTC; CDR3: CASSAGQSGAYEQYF